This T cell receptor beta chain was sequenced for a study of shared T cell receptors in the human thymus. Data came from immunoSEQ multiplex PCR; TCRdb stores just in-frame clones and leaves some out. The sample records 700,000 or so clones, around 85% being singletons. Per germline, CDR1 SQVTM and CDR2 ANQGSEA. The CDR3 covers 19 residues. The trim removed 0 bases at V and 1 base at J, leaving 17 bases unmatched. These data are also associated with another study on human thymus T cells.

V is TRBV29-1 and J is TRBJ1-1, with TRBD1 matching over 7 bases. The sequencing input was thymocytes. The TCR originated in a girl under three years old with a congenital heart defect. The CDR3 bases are TGCAGCGTTGAAGATCCCCAGGGACAGCCTGTCGATGGGAACACTGAAGCTTTCTTT. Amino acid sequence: CSVEDPQGQPVDGNTEAFF.